The clone carrying this T cell receptor (beta chain) was detected ten times or more. These data come from a study of early T cells in non-severe SARS-CoV-2 infection. Molecules of cDNA were individually given unique molecular identifiers that were attached to them. TCRdb passed the 5' RACE reads through MiXCR, listing each CDR3 protein once. This table holds approximately 42,000 distinct CDR3 sequences, 5.5% to 6.5% found once. Material: whole blood. The origin of this receptor is an adult who was a healthcare worker with PCR-confirmed SARS-CoV-2 infection or an uninfected control (not recorded which).

The CDR3 region is CASSLLTGDEQFF. The CDR3 DNA reads as TGTGCCAGCAGTTTACTTACCGGGGATGAGCAGTTCTTC. The chain combines TRBV27 with TRBJ2-1, with D possibly matching TRBD2 (5 bases). The CDR3 spans 13 residues. Germline CDR1 reads MNHEY; CDR2 reads SMNVEV (reference sequence). V lost 2 bases and J 8 bases, leaving 10 bases between the germline ends.